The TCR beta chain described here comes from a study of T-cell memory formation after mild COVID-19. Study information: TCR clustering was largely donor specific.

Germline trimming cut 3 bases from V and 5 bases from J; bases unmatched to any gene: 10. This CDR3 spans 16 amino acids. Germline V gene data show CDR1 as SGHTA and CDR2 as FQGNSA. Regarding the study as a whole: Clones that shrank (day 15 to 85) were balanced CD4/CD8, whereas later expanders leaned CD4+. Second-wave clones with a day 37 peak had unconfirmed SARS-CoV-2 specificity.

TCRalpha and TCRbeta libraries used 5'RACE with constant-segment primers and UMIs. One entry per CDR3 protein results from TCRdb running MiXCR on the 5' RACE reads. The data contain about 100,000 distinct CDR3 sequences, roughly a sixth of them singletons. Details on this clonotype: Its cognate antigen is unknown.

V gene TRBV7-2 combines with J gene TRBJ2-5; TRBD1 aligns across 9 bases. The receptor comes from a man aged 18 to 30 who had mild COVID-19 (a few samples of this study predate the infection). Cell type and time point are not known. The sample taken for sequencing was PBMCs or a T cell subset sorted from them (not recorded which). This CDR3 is CASSFASDRGRETQYF. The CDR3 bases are TGTGCCAGCAGCTTTGCCTCGGACAGGGGAAGGGAGACCCAGTACTTC.